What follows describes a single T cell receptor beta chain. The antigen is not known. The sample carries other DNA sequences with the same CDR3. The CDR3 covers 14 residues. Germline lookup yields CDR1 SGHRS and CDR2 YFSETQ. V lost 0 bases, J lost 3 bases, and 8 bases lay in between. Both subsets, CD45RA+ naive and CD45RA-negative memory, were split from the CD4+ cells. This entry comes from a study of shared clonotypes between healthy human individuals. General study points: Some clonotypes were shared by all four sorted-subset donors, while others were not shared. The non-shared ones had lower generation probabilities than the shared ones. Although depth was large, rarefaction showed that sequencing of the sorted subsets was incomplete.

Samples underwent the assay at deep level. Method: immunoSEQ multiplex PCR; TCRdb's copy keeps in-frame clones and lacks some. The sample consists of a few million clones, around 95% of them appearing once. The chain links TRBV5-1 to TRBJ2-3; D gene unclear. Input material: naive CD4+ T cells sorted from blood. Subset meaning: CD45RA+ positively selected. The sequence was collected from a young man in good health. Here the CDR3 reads CASSLGQYTDTQYF. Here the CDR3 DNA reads TGCGCCAGCAGCTTGGGTCAGTATACAGATACGCAGTATTTT.